Below, one TCR beta chain is given with its context. At one end the junction does not follow the germline gene, possibly because of a read error. The CDR3 is 15 residues long. Germline CDR1 and CDR2: SEHNR and FQNEAQ (reference sequence). Use of 60 Vbeta and 13 Jbeta primers characterized the PCR. Sequencing used immunoSEQ multiplex PCR; TCRdb keeps in-frame clones, though not all of them. The sample contains about 160,000 clones, around 79% of which appear only once. The data belong to a study of cytomegalovirus exposure and HLA in healthy donors. Sequences were obtained from PBMCs. The receptor was isolated from a man in his forties or fifties in good health and CMV-seronegative. The chain joins TRBV7-9 to TRBJ1-1; a possible D gene is TRBD1 (5 bases). CDR3 loop: CSSSLVLTENTEAFF. CDR3 bases: TGTTCCAGCAGCTTAGTTTTGACAGAGAACACTGAAGCTTTCTTT.